This T cell receptor (beta chain) was captured by sequencing in a study of T cells after yellow fever vaccination. Germline assignment: CDR1 SGHDN and CDR2 FVKESK. V was clipped by 6 bases and J by 0 bases, with 12 bases between them. The CDR3 totals 15 residues. TCRdb redid the calling of the 5' RACE reads with MiXCR, one entry per CDR3 protein. The table lists approximately 510,000 distinct CDR3 sequences, about a fifth of them singletons. The input for sequencing was PBMCs, taken around 3 weeks after the first yellow fever vaccination. This receptor was identified in a man between 18 and 35 years old who received the YFV17D yellow fever vaccine. The chain couples TRBV14 to TRBJ1-3; the D is unclear. CDR3 in DNA: TGTGCCAGCAGTTCCGGCCCACTCTCTGGAAACACCATATATTTT. The encoded protein is CASSSGPLSGNTIYF.